This T cell receptor beta chain is from a study of blood T cells in healthy people across ages. This clonotype was recorded a few times. Its antigen is as yet unknown. Then a second PCR, running about 6 to 11 cycles, was carried out with a sample-barcoded 5' primer and a J-beta primer mix. TCRdb called the 5' RACE reads again in MiXCR, with one record for every CDR3 protein. The table lists 1.5 million to 2 million distinct CDR3 sequences, 30% to 35% of them singletons. Study-wide results and caveats: Donor CMV status, an unknown factor, possibly confounded changes in expanded clonotypes. Among T cells, TCR beta diversity per million cells dropped roughly linearly as age rose.

Each sample had at least 6 million PBMCs isolated. This TCR was sampled from a woman younger than 45 in good health. The sequenced material came from blood.

The CDR3 spells CASSLDWLGNQPQHF. Written as DNA, the CDR3 is TGTGCCAGCAGCTTAGATTGGTTGGGAAATCAGCCCCAGCATTTT. The genes are TRBV11-2 and TRBJ1-5; D unresolved. There are 15 residues in the CDR3. V was pared by 0 bases and J by 4 bases, with 10 bases between. Per germline, CDR1 SGHAT and CDR2 FQNNGV.